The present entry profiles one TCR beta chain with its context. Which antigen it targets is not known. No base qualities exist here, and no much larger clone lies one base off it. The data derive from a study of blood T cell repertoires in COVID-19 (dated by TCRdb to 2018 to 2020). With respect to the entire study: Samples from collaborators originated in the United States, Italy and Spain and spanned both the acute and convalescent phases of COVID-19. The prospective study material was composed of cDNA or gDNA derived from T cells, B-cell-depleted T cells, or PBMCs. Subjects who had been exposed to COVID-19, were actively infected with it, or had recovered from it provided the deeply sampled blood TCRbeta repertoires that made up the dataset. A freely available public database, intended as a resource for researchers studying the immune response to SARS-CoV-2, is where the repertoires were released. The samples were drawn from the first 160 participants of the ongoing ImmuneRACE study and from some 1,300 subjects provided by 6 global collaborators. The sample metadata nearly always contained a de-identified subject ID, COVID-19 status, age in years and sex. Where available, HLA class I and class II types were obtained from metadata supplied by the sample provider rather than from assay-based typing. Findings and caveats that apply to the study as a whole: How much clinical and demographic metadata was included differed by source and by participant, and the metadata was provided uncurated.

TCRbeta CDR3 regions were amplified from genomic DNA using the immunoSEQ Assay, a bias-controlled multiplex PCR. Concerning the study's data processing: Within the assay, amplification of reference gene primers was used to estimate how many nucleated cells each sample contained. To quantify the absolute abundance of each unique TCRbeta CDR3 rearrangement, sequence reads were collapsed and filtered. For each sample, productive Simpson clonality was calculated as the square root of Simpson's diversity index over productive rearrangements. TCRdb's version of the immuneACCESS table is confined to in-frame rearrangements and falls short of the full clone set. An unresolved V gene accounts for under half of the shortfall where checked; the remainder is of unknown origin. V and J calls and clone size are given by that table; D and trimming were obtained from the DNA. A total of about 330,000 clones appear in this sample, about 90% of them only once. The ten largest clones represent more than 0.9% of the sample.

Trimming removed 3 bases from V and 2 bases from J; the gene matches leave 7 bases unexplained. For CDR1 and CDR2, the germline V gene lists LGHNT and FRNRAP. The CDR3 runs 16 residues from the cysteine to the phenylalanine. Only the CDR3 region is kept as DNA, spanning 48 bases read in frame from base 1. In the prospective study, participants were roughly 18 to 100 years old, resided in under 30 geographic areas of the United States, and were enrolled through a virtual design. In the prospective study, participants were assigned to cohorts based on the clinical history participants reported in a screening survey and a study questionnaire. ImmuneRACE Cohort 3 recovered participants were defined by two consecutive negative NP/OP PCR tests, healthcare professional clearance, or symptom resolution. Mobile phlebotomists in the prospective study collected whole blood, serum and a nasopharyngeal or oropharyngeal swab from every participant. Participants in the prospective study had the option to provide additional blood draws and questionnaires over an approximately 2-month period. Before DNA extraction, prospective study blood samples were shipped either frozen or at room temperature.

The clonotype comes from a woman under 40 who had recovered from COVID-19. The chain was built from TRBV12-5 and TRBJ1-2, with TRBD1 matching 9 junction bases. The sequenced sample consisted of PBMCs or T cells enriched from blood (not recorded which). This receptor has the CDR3 CASGFGGQGVNYGYTF. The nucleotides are TGTGCTAGTGGTTTCGGGGGACAGGGCGTAAACTATGGCTACACCTTC.